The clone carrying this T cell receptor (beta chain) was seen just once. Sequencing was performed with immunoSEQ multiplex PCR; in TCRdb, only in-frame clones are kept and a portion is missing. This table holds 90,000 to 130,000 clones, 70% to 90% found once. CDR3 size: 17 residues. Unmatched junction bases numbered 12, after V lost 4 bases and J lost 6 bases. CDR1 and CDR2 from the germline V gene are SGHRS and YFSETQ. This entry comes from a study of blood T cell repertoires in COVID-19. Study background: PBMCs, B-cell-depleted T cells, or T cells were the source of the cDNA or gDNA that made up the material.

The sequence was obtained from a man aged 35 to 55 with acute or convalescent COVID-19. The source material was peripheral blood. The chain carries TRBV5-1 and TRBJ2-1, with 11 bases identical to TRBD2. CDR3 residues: CASSLLAGGPRRNEQFF. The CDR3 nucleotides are TGCGCCAGCAGCCTCTTAGCGGGAGGGCCCCGGCGCAATGAGCAGTTCTTC.